The 13 T cell receptor beta chains below all came from one sample that was sequenced in a study of T cell repertoires in cytomegalovirus infection. TCRdb recomputed calls from the reads with MiXCR, one row per CDR3 protein. The sample has fewer than 300,000 distinct CDR3 sequences, roughly a quarter seen once. Sequencing used PBMCs. These receptors all come from a human donor in good health (CMV status not recorded). Some clones in this sample may be carry-over from other donors' samples.

The table lists this clonotype with a count of one. The rearrangement links TRBV2 to TRBJ2-1; TRBD2 matches 7 bases. V was clipped by 6 bases and J by 2 bases; unmatched bases: 13. The CDR3 consists of 17 residues. Germline V gives CDR1 SNHLY, CDR2 FYNNEI. The DNA of the CDR3 is TGTGCCAGCAGCGGAATTGAGTGGGAGGGGACCTACAATGAGCAGTTCTTC. Translated: CASSGIEWEGTYNEQFF.

This clonotype turned up a few times. The chain couples TRBV28 to TRBJ1-6, with unresolved D. The V gene lost 6 bases and the J gene lost 4 bases, with 7 bases spanning the gap. The V gene's germline CDR1 is MDHEN and CDR2 SYDVKM. This CDR3 has 13 residues. The CDR3 protein is CASRRGYNSPLHF. The DNA for the CDR3 is TGTGCCAGCAGGCGGGGATATAATTCACCCCTCCACTTT.

This clonotype was seen more than once but under ten times. The chain has TRBV5-1 and TRBJ1-1, with a tentative D call TRBD1 (6 bases). This CDR3 region has 16 residues. Germline V gene data show CDR1 as SGHRS and CDR2 as YFSETQ. The V end was cut by 4 bases, the J end by 5 bases, with 21 bases between. CDR3 sequence reads: CASSPGRGGLYTEAFF. CDR3 in DNA: TGCGCCAGCAGCCCAGGGAGGGGGGGGCTGTATACTGAAGCTTTCTTT.

In this sample, this clonotype turned up many times. The rearrangement uses TRBV7-2 and TRBJ1-5; no reliable D call. From germline, CDR1 is SGHTA and CDR2 FQGNSA. The CDR3 loop spans 17 amino acids. Trimming left V 1 base short and J 0 bases short, with 13 bases between. The CDR3 protein is CASSLVGGQTSNQPQHF. The CDR3 coding sequence is TGTGCCAGCAGCTTAGTAGGCGGGCAGACTAGCAATCAGCCCCAGCATTTT.

The gene calls are TRBV19 and TRBJ1-1; D possibly corresponds to TRBD1 (6 bases). Trimming removed 7 bases from V and 5 bases from J, with 20 bases in between. The CDR3 is made up of 15 amino acids. In germline, CDR1 is LNHDA, CDR2 SQIVND (reference sequence). The CDR3 DNA sequence: TGTGCCAGTACCGTAGGGGGGGCACCGAGGACTGAAGCTTTCTTT. This translates into CASTVGGAPRTEAFF.

The J gene is TRBJ2-7, the V gene TRBV6-6, with 7 bases aligning to TRBD2. The CDR3 has 16 amino acids. Unmatched junction bases numbered 9, after V lost 0 bases and J lost 4 bases. From germline, CDR1 is MNHNY and CDR2 SVGAGI (reference sequence). CDR3 nucleotide sequence: TGTGCCAGCAGTTACTCCCTGTGGGAGGGGAGGTACGAGCAGTACTTC. Its translation is CASSYSLWEGRYEQYF.

This clonotype occurred a few times. An end of the junction does not agree with germline; a read error may underlie this. V is TRBV28 and J is TRBJ2-3; TRBD2 aligns across 8 bases. The V gene's germline CDR1 is MDHEN and CDR2 SYDVKM. The CDR3 is 15 amino acids. As DNA, the CDR3 is TGTGCCAGCAGTCTATGGTCGGGGGGGCAAGATACGCAGTATTTT. Its translation is CASSLWSGGQDTQYF.

This chain connects TRBV5-1 to TRBJ2-7; D is perhaps TRBD1 or TRBD2 (5 bases each). Germline V gives CDR1 SGHRS, CDR2 YFSETQ. The CDR3 is 15 residues long. Trimming shortened V by 3 bases and J by 0 bases, and 13 bases separated the two germline ends. The CDR3 DNA follows: TGCGCCAGCAGCTATGTATGGGACGCCTCCTACGAGCAGTACTTC. Its translation is CASSYVWDASYEQYF.

The sample holds a few counts of this clonotype. The chain recombines TRBV28 with TRBJ1-6, with D maybe TRBD1 (6 bases). Germline assignment: CDR1 MDHEN and CDR2 SYDVKM. V was trimmed by 5 bases and J by 9 bases, leaving 14 bases between them. This CDR3 has 14 residues. The CDR3 nucleotides read TGTGCCAGCAGTACGAACAGGGAACTTTCACCCCTCCACTTT. Translating gives CASSTNRELSPLHF. Filled out from reference TRBV28 and TRBJ1-6, the complete variable domain reads DVKVTQSSRYLVKRTGEKVFLECVQDMDHENMFWYRQDPGLGLRLIYFSYDVKMKEKGDIPEGYSVSREKKERFSLILESASTNQTSMYLCASSTNRELSPLHFGNGTRLTVT.

This clonotype was observed many times. The V and J genes are TRBV7-6 and TRBJ2-1; 14 bases line up with TRBD2. Germline V gene lookup returns CDR1 SGHVS and CDR2 FNYEAQ. V shed 4 bases and J 2 bases; nucleotides not matched to a gene: 16. The CDR3 is made up of 21 amino acids. The CDR3 sequence is CASSSEPPGLAGAGTYNEQFF. The CDR3 nucleotides are TGTGCCAGCAGCTCCGAGCCGCCGGGACTAGCGGGAGCTGGGACCTACAATGAGCAGTTCTTC.

This chain links TRBV20-1 with TRBJ1-6, with 7 positions matching TRBD1. This CDR3 has 13 amino acids. Germline-derived CDR1 and CDR2 are DFQATT and SNEGSKA (reference sequence). J lost 7 bases, V lost 5 bases, and 5 bases had no gene match. Written as DNA, the CDR3 is TGCAGTGCTCCGCGACAGGGAAATTCACCCCTCCACTTT. Its translation: CSAPRQGNSPLHF.

This clonotype was counted ten times or more. The CDR3 loop is CASSQGPGDNYGYTF. DNA for the CDR3: TGTGCCAGCAGCCAAGGCCCCGGGGACAACTATGGCTACACCTTC. The chain recombines TRBV4-2 with TRBJ1-2, with D possibly being TRBD1 (5 bases). Germline V gives CDR1 LGHNA, CDR2 YNFKEQ. The CDR3 is 15 residues long. Trimming shortened V by 1 base and J by 2 bases, and 11 bases separated the two germline ends.

The V call is TRBV5-7, the J call TRBJ1-5, with a possible D match to TRBD1 (5 bases). TRBV5-7 is flagged as an ORF with uncertain function. Deletions cut 1 base from V and 7 bases from J, with 12 bases between. The CDR3 totals 14 residues. DNA for the CDR3: TGTGCCAGCAGCTTGAAGGCGGGGGGACAGCCCCAGCATTTT. It translates to CASSLKAGGQPQHF.